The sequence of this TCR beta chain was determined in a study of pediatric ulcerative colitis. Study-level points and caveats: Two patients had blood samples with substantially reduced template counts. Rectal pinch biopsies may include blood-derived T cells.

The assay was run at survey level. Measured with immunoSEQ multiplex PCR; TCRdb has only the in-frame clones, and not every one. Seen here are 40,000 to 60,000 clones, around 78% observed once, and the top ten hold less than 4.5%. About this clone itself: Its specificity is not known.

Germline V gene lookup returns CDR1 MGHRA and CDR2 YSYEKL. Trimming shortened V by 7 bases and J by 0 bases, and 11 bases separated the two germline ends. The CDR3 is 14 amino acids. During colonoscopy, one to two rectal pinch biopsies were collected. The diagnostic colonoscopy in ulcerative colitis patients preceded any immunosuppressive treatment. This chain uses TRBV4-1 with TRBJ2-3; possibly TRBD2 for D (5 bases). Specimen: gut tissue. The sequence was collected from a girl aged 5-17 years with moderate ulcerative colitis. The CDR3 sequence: CASTLSDSTDTQYF. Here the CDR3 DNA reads TGCGCCAGCACCCTTAGCGACAGCACAGATACGCAGTATTTT.